The source of this T cell receptor (beta chain) is a study of blood T cell repertoires in COVID-19. Study at large: COVID-19 samples collected from the United States, Italy and Spain covered acute and convalescent phases. T cells, B-cell-depleted T cells, or PBMCs provided the cDNA or gDNA that served as material.

In the study's own analysis: Nucleated cell number was recorded as an estimate derived from reference gene primer amplification. The table came from immunoSEQ multiplex PCR; TCRdb's copy has only in-frame clones and leaves some out. D and trimming were read from the DNA, whereas the V and J calls and clone size are those reported in that table. The sample consists of about 400,000 clones, roughly 90% of them appearing once. The sample taken for sequencing was peripheral blood. The receptor comes from a woman younger than 45 with acute or convalescent COVID-19.

The CDR3 DNA is TGTGCCACCGCCCCAAAAAAAACAGGGTACGGGGAGCTGTTTTTT. Protein product: CATAPKKTGYGELFF. This sequence joins TRBV24-1 and TRBJ2-2; TRBD1 might be the D (6 bases). Germline V gene data show CDR1 as KGHDR and CDR2 as SFDVKD. Trimming shortened V by 9 bases and J by 7 bases, and 20 bases separated the two germline ends. The length of the CDR3 is 15 residues.